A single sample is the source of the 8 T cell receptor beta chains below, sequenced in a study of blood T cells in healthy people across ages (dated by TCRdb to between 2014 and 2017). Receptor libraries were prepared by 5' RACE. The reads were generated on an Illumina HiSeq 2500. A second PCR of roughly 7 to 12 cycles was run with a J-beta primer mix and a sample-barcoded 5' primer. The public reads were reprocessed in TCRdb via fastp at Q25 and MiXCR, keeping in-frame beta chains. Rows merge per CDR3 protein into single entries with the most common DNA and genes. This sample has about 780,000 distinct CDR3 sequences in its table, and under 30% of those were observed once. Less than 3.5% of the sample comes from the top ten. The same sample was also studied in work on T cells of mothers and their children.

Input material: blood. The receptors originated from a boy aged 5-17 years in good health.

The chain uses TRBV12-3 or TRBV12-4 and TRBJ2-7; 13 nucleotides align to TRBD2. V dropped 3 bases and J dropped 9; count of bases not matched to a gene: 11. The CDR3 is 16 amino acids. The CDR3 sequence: CASSLGSRTSGGRQYF. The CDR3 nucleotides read TGTGCCAGCAGTTTGGGGTCGAGGACTAGCGGGGGAAGGCAGTACTTC.

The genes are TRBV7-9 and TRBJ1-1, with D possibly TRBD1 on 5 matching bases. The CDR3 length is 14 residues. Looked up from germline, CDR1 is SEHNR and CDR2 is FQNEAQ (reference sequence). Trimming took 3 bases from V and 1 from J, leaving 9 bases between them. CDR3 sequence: CASSLSGRNTEAFF. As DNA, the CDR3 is TGTGCCAGCAGCTTGTCAGGGAGGAACACTGAAGCTTTCTTT.

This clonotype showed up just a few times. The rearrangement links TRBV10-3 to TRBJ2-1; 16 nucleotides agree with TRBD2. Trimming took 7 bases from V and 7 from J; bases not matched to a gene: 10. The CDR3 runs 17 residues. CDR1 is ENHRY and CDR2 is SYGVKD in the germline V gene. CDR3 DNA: TGTGCCATCAAAACCGGGACTAGCGGGGGGGTCGGGAATGAGCAGTTCTTC. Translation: CAIKTGTSGGVGNEQFF.

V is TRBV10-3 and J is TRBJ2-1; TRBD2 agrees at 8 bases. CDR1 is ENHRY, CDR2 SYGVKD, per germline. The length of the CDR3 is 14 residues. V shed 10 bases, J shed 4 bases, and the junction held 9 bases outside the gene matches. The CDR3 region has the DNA TGTGCCACCAGCGACACGGGGGGGTACAATGAGCAGTTCTTC. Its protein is CATSDTGGYNEQFF.

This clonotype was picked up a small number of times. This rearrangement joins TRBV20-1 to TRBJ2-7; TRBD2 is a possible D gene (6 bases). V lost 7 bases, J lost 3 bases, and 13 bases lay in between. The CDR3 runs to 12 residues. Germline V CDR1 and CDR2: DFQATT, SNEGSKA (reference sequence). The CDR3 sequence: CSVAGLRYEQYF. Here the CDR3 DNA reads TGCAGTGTCGCGGGACTCCGCTACGAGCAGTACTTC.

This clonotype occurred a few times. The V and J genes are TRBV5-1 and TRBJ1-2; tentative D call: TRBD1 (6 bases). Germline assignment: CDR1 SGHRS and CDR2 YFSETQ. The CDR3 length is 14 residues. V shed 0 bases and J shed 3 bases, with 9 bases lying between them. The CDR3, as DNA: TGCGCCAGCAGCTTGGGGGGGCAGGACTATGGCTACACCTTC. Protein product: CASSLGGQDYGYTF. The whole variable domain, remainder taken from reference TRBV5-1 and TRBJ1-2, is KAGVTQTPRYLIKTRGQQVTLSCSPISGHRSVSWYQQTPGQGLQFLFEYFSETQRNKGNFPGRFSGRQFSNSRSEMNVSTLELGDSALYLCASSLGGQDYGYTFGSGTRLTVV.

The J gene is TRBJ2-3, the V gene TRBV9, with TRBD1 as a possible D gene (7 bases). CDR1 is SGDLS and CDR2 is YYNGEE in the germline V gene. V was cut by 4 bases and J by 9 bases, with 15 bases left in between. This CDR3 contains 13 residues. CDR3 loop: CASSPRRDSTQYF. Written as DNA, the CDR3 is TGTGCCAGCAGCCCTCGGAGGGACAGCACGCAGTATTTT.

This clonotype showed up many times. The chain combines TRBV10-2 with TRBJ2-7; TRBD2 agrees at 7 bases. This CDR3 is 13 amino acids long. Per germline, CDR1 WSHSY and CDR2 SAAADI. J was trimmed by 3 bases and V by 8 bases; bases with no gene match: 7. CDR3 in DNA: TGCGCCAGCGGAAGCGGGGACTTCTACGAGCAGTACTTC. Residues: CASGSGDFYEQYF.